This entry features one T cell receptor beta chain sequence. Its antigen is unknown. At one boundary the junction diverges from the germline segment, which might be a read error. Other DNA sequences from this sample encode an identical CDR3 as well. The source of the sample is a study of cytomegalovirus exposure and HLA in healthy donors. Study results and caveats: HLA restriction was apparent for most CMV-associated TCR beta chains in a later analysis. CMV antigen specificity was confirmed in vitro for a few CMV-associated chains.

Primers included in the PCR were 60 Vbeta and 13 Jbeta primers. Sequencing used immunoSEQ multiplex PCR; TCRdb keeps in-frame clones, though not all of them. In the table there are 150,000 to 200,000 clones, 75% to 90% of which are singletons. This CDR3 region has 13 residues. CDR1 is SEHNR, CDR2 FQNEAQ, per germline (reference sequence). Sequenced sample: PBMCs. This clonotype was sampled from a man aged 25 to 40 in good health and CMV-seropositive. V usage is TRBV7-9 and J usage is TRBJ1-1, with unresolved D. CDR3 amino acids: CASSFGTVTEAFF. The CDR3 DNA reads TGTGCCAGCAGCTTTGGTACAGTCACTGAGGCTTTCTTT.